The rows below give T cell receptor beta chains drawn from one sample of a study of blood T cell repertoires in COVID-19. Using immunoSEQ multiplex PCR, the repertoire was profiled, and TCRdb retains in-frame clones only, with some absent. The table includes approximately 120,000 clones, about 80% detected once. What was sequenced was peripheral blood. The receptors shown here come from a woman in her 50s with acute or convalescent COVID-19. CDR3s include the opening cysteine and the closing phenylalanine or tryptophan. Fields, in order: clone size, D gene, V gene, J gene, CDR3 length, CDR3 DNA, CDR3 protein. The D gene is left open where the match is weak. Some rows mark clone size as missing; the rest say once, few, many or name a class of expanded clone.

clone_size: few; d_call: -; v_call: TRBV15; j_call: TRBJ2-1; cdr3_length: 15; cdr3_nt: TGTGCCACCAGCAGAGAAGAGTTAGGGGTGAGTGAGCAGTTCTTC; cdr3_aa: CATSREELGVSEQFF
clone_size: -; d_call: TRBD2; v_call: TRBV28; j_call: TRBJ2-5; cdr3_length: 14; cdr3_nt: TGTGCCAGCAGTTTAGCTAGCGGGCAAGAGACCCAGTACTTC; cdr3_aa: CASSLASGQETQYF
clone_size: -; d_call: -; v_call: TRBV2; j_call: TRBJ1-2; cdr3_length: 12; cdr3_nt: TGTGCCAGCAGTTACAGGGACCGAGGCTACACCTTC; cdr3_aa: CASSYRDRGYTF
clone_size: -; d_call: -; v_call: TRBV19; j_call: TRBJ1-2; cdr3_length: 18; cdr3_nt: TGTGCCAGTAGTATAAGAACCGGCGGCGGCCAAATTAACTATGGCTACACCTTC; cdr3_aa: CASSIRTGGGQINYGYTF
clone_size: few; d_call: TRBD2; v_call: TRBV6-2/TRBV6-3; j_call: TRBJ2-1; cdr3_length: 14; cdr3_nt: TGTGCCAGCGGCCTATTAGCGGGAGCAAATGAGCAGTTCTTC; cdr3_aa: CASGLLAGANEQFF
clone_size: -; d_call: -; v_call: TRBV30; j_call: TRBJ2-2; cdr3_length: 14; cdr3_nt: TGTGCCTGGAAATTCGGGGGGAACACCGGGGAGCTGTTTTTT; cdr3_aa: CAWKFGGNTGELFF
clone_size: -; d_call: TRBD1; v_call: TRBV30; j_call: TRBJ1-5; cdr3_length: 15; cdr3_nt: TGTGCCTGGAGTGAACCGGGACAGGGTGGTCAGCCCCAGCATTTT; cdr3_aa: CAWSEPGQGGQPQHF
clone_size: -; d_call: -; v_call: TRBV9; j_call: TRBJ1-6; cdr3_length: 15; cdr3_nt: TGTGCCAGCAGCGTAGATAGGGGCCGGAATTCACCCCTCCACTTT; cdr3_aa: CASSVDRGRNSPLHF
clone_size: -; d_call: -; v_call: TRBV19; j_call: TRBJ2-4; cdr3_length: 15; cdr3_nt: TGTGCCAGTAGTTTGCCACAGGTCTCCAAAAACATTCAGTACTTC; cdr3_aa: CASSLPQVSKNIQYF
clone_size: -; d_call: TRBD2; v_call: TRBV5-4; j_call: TRBJ2-1; cdr3_length: 15; cdr3_nt: TGTGCCAGCAGCTTGGAGGGAGGGGAGAGAGGCGAGCAGTTCTTC; cdr3_aa: CASSLEGGERGEQFF
clone_size: -; d_call: -; v_call: TRBV5-1; j_call: TRBJ1-6; cdr3_length: 15; cdr3_nt: TGCGCCAGCAGCTCCGGTGGAACAGACGATTCACCCCTCCACTTT; cdr3_aa: CASSSGGTDDSPLHF
clone_size: -; d_call: TRBD2; v_call: TRBV24-1; j_call: TRBJ2-2; cdr3_length: 14; cdr3_nt: TGTGCCACTGGGACTAGCGGGAGTACCGGGGAGCTGTTTTTT; cdr3_aa: CATGTSGSTGELFF
clone_size: -; d_call: -; v_call: TRBV13; j_call: TRBJ2-7; cdr3_length: 14; cdr3_nt: TGTGCCAGCGGGTTGCGAAACAGGCCCCTCGAGCAGTACTTC; cdr3_aa: CASGLRNRPLEQYF
clone_size: -; d_call: TRBD2; v_call: TRBV5-1; j_call: TRBJ2-1; cdr3_length: 16; cdr3_nt: TGCGCCAGCAGCTTGGTTAGCGGGAGGGCCTTAAATGAGCAGTTCTTC; cdr3_aa: CASSLVSGRALNEQFF
clone_size: -; d_call: TRBD2; v_call: TRBV6-2/TRBV6-3; j_call: TRBJ2-3; cdr3_length: 16; cdr3_nt: TGTGCCAGCAGTTACGGGACTAGCGGGAGGTCAGATACGCAGTATTTT; cdr3_aa: CASSYGTSGRSDTQYF
clone_size: -; d_call: TRBD1; v_call: TRBV30; j_call: TRBJ1-4; cdr3_length: 14; cdr3_nt: TGTGCCTGGGGGCAGGGGGCCGCTAATGAAAAACTGTTTTTT; cdr3_aa: CAWGQGAANEKLFF
clone_size: once; d_call: TRBD1; v_call: TRBV6-5; j_call: TRBJ2-3; cdr3_length: 15; cdr3_nt: TGTGCCAGCAGTTACGCCAGGGGACAGGCAGATACGCAGTATTTT; cdr3_aa: CASSYARGQADTQYF
clone_size: -; d_call: -; v_call: TRBV5-1; j_call: TRBJ2-3; cdr3_length: 14; cdr3_nt: TGCGCCAGCAGCCTGGAGGGTCGGGGAGATACGCAGTATTTT; cdr3_aa: CASSLEGRGDTQYF
clone_size: -; d_call: -; v_call: TRBV5-1; j_call: TRBJ2-7; cdr3_length: 14; cdr3_nt: TGCGCCAGCAGCTTGGATAGGGAGACCTACGAGCAGTACTTC; cdr3_aa: CASSLDRETYEQYF
clone_size: -; d_call: TRBD2; v_call: TRBV5-4; j_call: TRBJ2-3; cdr3_length: 14; cdr3_nt: TGTGCCAGCAGCACCCGGGACTACACAGATACGCAGTATTTT; cdr3_aa: CASSTRDYTDTQYF